This T cell receptor beta chain stems from a study of identifying expanded T cells in peripheral blood. The method was immunoSEQ multiplex PCR; TCRdb's version includes in-frame clones alone and lacks a portion of them. This table holds about 82,000 clones, roughly 90% found once. Study-wide findings and caveats: Variance in clone template counts between two-week samples significantly increased with total template count across all healthy donors.

With regard to this clone: The antigen is undetermined.

This CDR3 contains 17 residues. V lost 0 bases and J lost 1, with 15 bases in between. CDR1 and CDR2 from the germline V gene are SEHNR and FQNEAQ (reference sequence). Collection occurred without any documented infections or immune events in donors. This sequence joins TRBV7-9 and TRBJ1-1; D is possibly TRBD1 (5 bases). This clonotype was sampled from a person between 18 and 75 years old in good health. The sequenced sample consisted of blood. The CDR3, as DNA: TGTGCCAGCAGCTTAGCGCCCCCCCAGGGACCGAACACTGAAGCTTTCTTT. Translated: CASSLAPPQGPNTEAFF.